This T cell receptor beta chain was captured in a study of human T cells and chemical hapten exposure (dated by TCRdb to about 2021). For the wider study: For sensitization, 2% DPC in acetone was applied to an approximately 2 cm by approximately 2 cm area of upper inner arm skin. Throughout the roughly 25-week study period, patients were also given weekly therapeutic DPC doses on the scalp. Patch testing on the upper back used Finn chambers containing 0.01% DPC, with scoring done after 6 days according to International Contact Dermatitis Research Group standards. Alopecia areata with under or over 50% scalp involvement, alopecia totalis and alopecia universalis were represented in the patient cohort, which was mostly female. Libraries were pooled for sequencing, and per-sample TCR yields varied mainly because of small differences in library volumes within the pool. In alopecia patients, the study followed how the peripheral blood TCR repertoire changed in vivo over primary and secondary sensitization to diphenylcyclopropenone (DPC), a hapten. Patient blood was sampled pre-sensitization (week 0) and at 2, 6 and about 24 weeks after DPC sensitization. Around 30 alopecia patients provided blood for TCR sequencing at one to four time points (pre-sensitization, 2, 6 and 24 weeks).

Results the study describes overall, beyond this receptor: Compared with pre-sensitization or healthy control sets, expanded TCRs formed significantly more large CDR3 similarity clusters, which is consistent with antigen-driven responses. Because every patient had alopecia, a presumed autoimmune disease, the patients' immune response might differ from that of healthy individuals. DPC sensitization did not change the number of TCRs with a frequency above 1 in 1000, and there was no evidence of changes in global repertoire structure. Patch test score was positively correlated with the number of PT1 expanded TCRs, with significance at thresholds 8, 16 and 32 but not at 4. Repeated subsampling changed both the strength of the expansion versus patch-test correlation and the threshold at which that correlation became significant.

V is pruned by 7 bases and J by 5 bases, leaving 6 bases of the junction without a gene match. CDR1 and CDR2 are drawn from the germline V gene: SQVTM, ANQGSEA. Its CDR3 holds 13 amino acids, cysteine through phenylalanine. Just CDR3 DNA is preserved here, 39 bases in frame from base 1. In this sample, this clonotype turned up a few times. The target of this receptor is not known. No base quality information exists; no much larger clone differs at one position. Libraries were built with RACE. Sequencing was performed on a NextSeq 500. During library preparation, unique molecular identifiers were attached to individual cDNA molecules so that TCRs could be counted quantitatively and reproducibly. From each blood RNA sample, both TCR alpha and TCR beta chains were sequenced. Per the authors' processing: A median of around 100,000 TCRs per sample was observed, with a range of about 23,224 to 750,000. The Decombinator software suite was used to annotate the V, J and CDR3 of the TCR reads. To make PS versus PT1 abundance plots, every sample was subsampled to the same number of TCRs (28,000). TCRs were defined as expanded if absent before sensitization and observed at least eight times at the 2-week time point. TCRdb ran its own pipeline on the public reads, namely fastp trimming at Q25 and MiXCR clone calling, and kept in-frame beta chains. Each CDR3 protein gets just one entry, which takes the most common genes and DNA from the rows behind it. None of the V and J calls come from the authors' own analysis; TCRdb made them. Recorded for this sample are 45,000 to 60,000 distinct CDR3 sequences; 9.3% of them occurred a single time. Clones ranked in the top ten supply 13% of the sample.

The time point label for this specimen denotes: patch test 1, 2 weeks after DPC sensitization. The meaning of the sample's treatment or condition label: therapeutic diphenylcyclopropenone sensitization with weekly scalp DPC. At every patch-test visit, the blood draw took place before the patch test was put on. Eligible patients were aged 18 to 70, diagnosed with alopecia, deemed suitable for DPC therapy, and excluded if pregnant. Total RNA was extracted from unfractionated whole blood collected in Tempus Blood RNA tubes. This receptor was obtained from a middle-aged woman with alopecia areata. Some clones in this sample may be carry-over from other donors' samples. Sample: whole blood, taken in connection with sensitization to the hapten diphenylcyclopropenone (DPC). Recombination joined TRBV29-1 with TRBJ2-7; 12 bases in the middle match TRBD1. The CDR3 reads as follows: CSARDRGLNEQYF. The sequence in DNA is TGCAGCGCCCGGGACAGGGGGCTCAACGAGCAGTACTTC.